These 8 T cell receptor beta chains were sequenced from one sample in a study of cytomegalovirus exposure and HLA in healthy donors. Primers for the PCR totalled 60 Vbeta and 13 Jbeta. Sequencing was performed with immunoSEQ multiplex PCR; in TCRdb, only in-frame clones are kept and a portion is missing. The sample holds over 90,000 clones, about four fifths seen once. Sequencing was performed on PBMCs. The receptors derive from a woman in her seventies in good health and CMV-seropositive.

The chain combines TRBV11-3 with TRBJ2-1, with 13 positions matching TRBD2. Germline lookup yields CDR1 SGHNT and CDR2 YENEEA. With 1 base clipped from V and 8 bases from J, the junction kept 5 bases outside the gene matches. The CDR3 consists of 16 residues. CDR3 protein: CASSLGLAGGVDEQFF. The CDR3 DNA sequence: TGTGCCAGCAGCTTAGGACTAGCGGGAGGAGTCGATGAGCAGTTCTTC.

The chain recombines TRBV28 with TRBJ1-1; D is ambiguous. Germline V lookup: CDR1 MDHEN, CDR2 SYDVKM. The ends were cut back, 6 bases at V and 1 base at J, with 12 bases in the middle. The CDR3 covers 14 residues. CDR3 region: CASSVSPSNTEAFF. For the CDR3, the DNA is TGTGCCAGCAGCGTCTCCCCCTCGAACACTGAAGCTTTCTTT.

Only a few counts were recorded for this clone. The chain has TRBV7-8 and TRBJ2-7; D may be TRBD2 (6 bases). This CDR3 is 16 amino acids long. V was shortened by 8 bases and J by 0 bases, with 20 bases between the two germline ends. CDR1 is SGHVS, CDR2 FQNEAQ, per germline. CDR3 in DNA: TGTGCCAGCGGCAACCGGGACTTCCCCCTCTCCTACGAGCAGTACTTC. Translated, it gives CASGNRDFPLSYEQYF.

This sequence joins TRBV5-4 and TRBJ2-7, with D perhaps matching TRBD2 (5 bases). The CDR3 has 15 amino acids. Germline-derived CDR1 and CDR2 are SGHNT and YYREEE (reference sequence). With 0 bases removed from V and 1 base from J, the gap between germline ends came to 11 bases. The CDR3 loop reads CASSLAGGRSYEQYF. CDR3 in DNA: TGTGCCAGCAGCTTGGCGGGCGGGCGGTCCTACGAGCAGTACTTC.

CDR3 amino acids: CASSSPHSLGQVEAFF. The DNA of the CDR3 is TGTGCCAGCAGCTCGCCCCATTCCCTGGGACAAGTTGAAGCTTTCTTT. The J gene is TRBJ1-1, the V gene TRBV7-9; TRBD1 might be the D (6 bases). The V and J ends lost 4 bases and 7 bases respectively, with 22 bases between them. This CDR3 region has 16 residues. The germline V gene has CDR1 SEHNR and CDR2 FQNEAQ (reference sequence).

The rearrangement joins TRBV21-1 to TRBJ1-3; TRBD1, the D gene given by the table, was not confirmed from the DNA. TRBV21-1 is a documented pseudogene. This CDR3 is 18 amino acids long. This CDR3 reads CASSRQTAIWSSRNTIYF. In nucleotides, the CDR3 is TGTGCCAGCAGCCGGCAGACAGCGATCTGGAGCTCCCGAAACACCATATATTTT.

The chain couples TRBV10-2 to TRBJ2-5, with TRBD2 matching 7 bases. Germline lookup yields CDR1 WSHSY and CDR2 SAAADI. This CDR3 contains 15 residues. Trimming removed 4 bases from V and 1 base from J; junction bases left unmatched: 6. CDR3 residues: CASSGTGGPQETQYF. CDR3 in DNA: TGCGCCAGCAGTGGAACGGGAGGACCCCAAGAGACCCAGTACTTC.

The chain links TRBV28 to TRBJ2-3; no reliable D call. In germline, CDR1 is MDHEN, CDR2 SYDVKM. CDR3 length: 13 residues. The V and J ends lost 2 bases and 7 bases respectively, with 10 bases between them. In DNA form, the CDR3 reads TGTGCCAGCAGTTTACTAGTAATACATACGCAGTATTTT. Amino acids: CASSLLVIHTQYF.